This TCR beta chain was identified during a study of response to subunit inactivated influenza vaccine. Whole-study results and caveats: Seasonal influenza vaccination, on each occasion, was suggested by the authors to recruit few new T cells.

Concerning this clonotype itself: Its matching antigen is unknown.

TCRdb reanalysed the RT-PCR reads using MiXCR and keeps one entry per CDR3 protein. The sample yields 250,000 to 350,000 distinct CDR3 sequences, approximately 21% seen once. In germline, CDR1 is SGHRS, CDR2 YFSETQ. CDR3 length equals 17 residues. Trimming took off 4 bases at V and 1 base at J, with 17 bases between the two ends. The chain couples TRBV5-1 to TRBJ2-2, with D tentatively TRBD1 or TRBD2 (5 bases each). The sequences come from PBMCs from blood, collected about 20 months after vaccination. This TCR was sampled from a man between 50 and 69 years old who received an inactivated influenza vaccine. Here the CDR3 reads CASSAPPGTVNTGELFF. Here the CDR3 DNA reads TGCGCCAGCAGCGCGCCCCCTGGGACGGTGAACACCGGGGAGCTGTTTTTT.